This entry lists 5 T cell receptor beta chains sequenced from one sample in a study of blood T cell repertoires in COVID-19. This table comes from immunoSEQ multiplex PCR, and its TCRdb copy is limited to in-frame clones, with some not included. The repertoire consists of around 300,000 clones, with 75% to 90% occurring once and the leading ten covering 2% to 2.5%. Specimen: PBMCs or T cells enriched from blood (not recorded which). The receptors were sampled from a woman younger than 30 who had recovered from COVID-19.

V gene TRBV11-1 combines with J gene TRBJ1-1, with D possibly matching TRBD1 (5 bases). This CDR3 has 14 amino acids. Germline V gene data show CDR1 as SGHAT and CDR2 as FQDESV (reference sequence). V lost 3 bases, J lost 1 base, and 9 bases lay in between. The CDR3 protein is CASSFRAANTEAFF. CDR3 nucleotide sequence: TGTGCCAGCAGCTTCAGGGCAGCGAACACTGAAGCTTTCTTT.

The V call is TRBV19, the J call TRBJ2-7, with TRBD2 identical over 7 bases. The V segment lost 4 bases and the J segment 3 bases; nucleotides outside the gene matches: 3. The V gene's germline CDR1 is LNHDA and CDR2 SQIVND (reference sequence). There are 13 residues in the CDR3. The CDR3 loop is CASSRRGFYEQYF. The CDR3 region has the DNA TGTGCCAGTAGTAGGCGGGGGTTCTACGAGCAGTACTTC. The variable domain in full, completed from reference TRBV19 and TRBJ2-7, reads DGGITQSPKYLFRKEGQNVTLSCEQNLNHDAMYWYRQDPGQGLRLIYYSQIVNDFQKGDIAEGYSVSREKKESFPLTVTSAQKNPTAFYLCASSRRGFYEQYFGPGTRLTVT.

This clone was found once. The genes are TRBV24-1 and TRBJ1-1; D may be TRBD1 (5 bases). The CDR3 runs to 17 residues. Trimming removed 0 bases from V and 0 bases from J, with 13 bases in between. Germline V gene sequence: CDR1 KGHDR, CDR2 SFDVKD. The CDR3 nucleotides are TGTGCCACCAGTGATTTGGGTCCGTACAGGCTGAACACTGAAGCTTTCTTT. Translation: CATSDLGPYRLNTEAFF.

The rearrangement uses TRBV27 and TRBJ2-1, with TRBD2 as a possible D gene (6 bases). CDR1 is MNHEY, CDR2 SMNVEV, per germline (reference sequence). The CDR3 has 13 residues. The V and J ends lost 5 bases and 6 bases respectively, with 11 bases between them. Here the CDR3 reads CASSQLAFNEQFF. CDR3 in DNA: TGTGCCAGCAGTCAACTAGCTTTCAATGAGCAGTTCTTC.

This clone was recorded a few times. The chain joins TRBV29-1 to TRBJ1-2, with a tentative D call TRBD1 (5 bases). V was trimmed by 7 bases and J by 4 bases, leaving 16 bases between them. CDR3 length: 13 amino acids. Germline CDR1 reads SQVTM; CDR2 reads ANQGSEA. As DNA, the CDR3 is TGCAGCGATCAGACGGAGGGGCGCTATGGCTACACCTTC. Its translation: CSDQTEGRYGYTF.